A selection of T cell receptor beta chains follows, all from one sample in a study of cytomegalovirus exposure and HLA in healthy donors. The assay was immunoSEQ multiplex PCR, and TCRdb's table has in-frame clones only and misses some. The repertoire holds some 150,000 clones, with 60% to 80% as singletons. Sequencing was done on a sample of PBMCs. The receptor source for this set is a male donor in good health and CMV-seronegative. Both conserved end residues are part of each CDR3. The order of the fields is V gene, J gene, D gene, clone size, CDR3 DNA, CDR3 protein. A D gene is named only where the DNA matches it firmly. Clone size is given for some rows only: seen once, a few or many times, or a class if the clone is expanded.

v_call: TRBV13
j_call: TRBJ1-5
d_call: NA
clone_size: few
cdr3_nt: TGTGCCAGCAGCTTAGGACTACAGCCCCAGCATTTT
cdr3_aa: CASSLGLQPQHF

v_call: TRBV29-1
j_call: TRBJ1-2
d_call: NA
clone_size: NA
cdr3_nt: TGCAGCGTTGGGACAGACTATGGCTACACCTTC
cdr3_aa: CSVGTDYGYTF

v_call: TRBV14
j_call: TRBJ2-5
d_call: TRBD2
clone_size: NA
cdr3_nt: TGTGCCAGCAGCCCGTGGACTAGCGGGGGACCACAAGAGACCCAGTACTTC
cdr3_aa: CASSPWTSGGPQETQYF

v_call: TRBV4-3
j_call: TRBJ2-7
d_call: TRBD2
clone_size: NA
cdr3_nt: TGCGCCAGCAGCATGACTAGCGGGGGGCTCTACGAGCAGTACTTC
cdr3_aa: CASSMTSGGLYEQYF

v_call: TRBV10-3
j_call: TRBJ2-5
d_call: NA
clone_size: NA
cdr3_nt: TGTGCCATCAGTTGGGTCCCCGAATCGGGAGAGACCCAGTACTTC
cdr3_aa: CAISWVPESGETQYF

v_call: TRBV6-1
j_call: TRBJ1-2
d_call: NA
clone_size: NA
cdr3_nt: TGTGCCAGCAGTACCCTGCCGGGGAATGGCTACACCTTC
cdr3_aa: CASSTLPGNGYTF

v_call: TRBV10-3
j_call: TRBJ2-7
d_call: TRBD2
clone_size: NA
cdr3_nt: TGTGCCACCCGGGGGGGGGCAACCTACGAGCAGTACTTC
cdr3_aa: CATRGGATYEQYF

v_call: TRBV30
j_call: TRBJ2-7
d_call: TRBD1
clone_size: NA
cdr3_nt: TGTGCCTGGAGCGGGACAGAGCCCTACGAGCAGTACTTC
cdr3_aa: CAWSGTEPYEQYF

v_call: TRBV11-2
j_call: TRBJ2-1
d_call: NA
clone_size: NA
cdr3_nt: TGTGCCAGCAGCTCAGATGGACAGACTTACAATGAGCAGTTCTTC
cdr3_aa: CASSSDGQTYNEQFF

v_call: TRBV18
j_call: TRBJ1-2
d_call: TRBD1
clone_size: NA
cdr3_nt: TGTGCCAGCTCACAAGGACAGGGACACTATGGCTACACCTTC
cdr3_aa: CASSQGQGHYGYTF

v_call: TRBV9
j_call: TRBJ1-1
d_call: NA
clone_size: NA
cdr3_nt: TGTGCCAGCAGCGACTTAGTTGGGGGGATGAACACTGAAGCTTTCTTT
cdr3_aa: CASSDLVGGMNTEAFF

v_call: TRBV5-1
j_call: TRBJ2-7
d_call: NA
clone_size: NA
cdr3_nt: TGCGCCAGCAGCTTGGCTCCGGGACTCAGCTACGAGCAGTACTTC
cdr3_aa: CASSLAPGLSYEQYF

v_call: TRBV5-1
j_call: TRBJ1-1
d_call: NA
clone_size: few
cdr3_nt: TGCGCCAGCAGGGCGACACAGAACACTGAAGCTTTCTTT
cdr3_aa: CASRATQNTEAFF

v_call: TRBV6-1
j_call: TRBJ2-3
d_call: TRBD2
clone_size: NA
cdr3_nt: TGTGCCAGCAGTGAATTGGCGGGGGGGTCAGATACGCAGTATTTT
cdr3_aa: CASSELAGGSDTQYF

v_call: TRBV30
j_call: TRBJ1-3
d_call: NA
clone_size: NA
cdr3_nt: TGTGCCTCGTTAGACAGGTCTGGAAACACCATATATTTT
cdr3_aa: CASLDRSGNTIYF

v_call: TRBV7-2
j_call: TRBJ1-2
d_call: NA
clone_size: NA
cdr3_nt: TGTGCCAGCAGCTCCTCCGACAGGACTTACTATGGCTACACCTTC
cdr3_aa: CASSSSDRTYYGYTF

v_call: TRBV29-1
j_call: TRBJ1-5
d_call: NA
clone_size: once
cdr3_nt: TGCAGCGTGCTCACAGGATACAATCAGCCCCAGCATTTT
cdr3_aa: CSVLTGYNQPQHF

v_call: TRBV11-2
j_call: TRBJ2-7
d_call: TRBD1
clone_size: NA
cdr3_nt: TGTGCCAGCAGCTTTCTAGGACAGGGGGACGAGCAGTACTTC
cdr3_aa: CASSFLGQGDEQYF

v_call: TRBV30
j_call: TRBJ2-1
d_call: NA
clone_size: NA
cdr3_nt: TGTGCCTGGAGTGTCTCCAGCTCCTACAATGAGCAGTTCTTC
cdr3_aa: CAWSVSSSYNEQFF

v_call: TRBV5-1
j_call: TRBJ1-2
d_call: TRBD1
clone_size: NA
cdr3_nt: TGCGCCAGCAGCTCGACAGGGGGAGGCTACACCTTC
cdr3_aa: CASSSTGGGYTF

v_call: TRBV9
j_call: TRBJ2-2
d_call: TRBD1
clone_size: once
cdr3_nt: TGTGCCAGCAGTGCAAAGACAGGGTCGAACACCGGGGAGCTGTTTTTT
cdr3_aa: CASSAKTGSNTGELFF

v_call: TRBV4-2
j_call: TRBJ2-5
d_call: TRBD1
clone_size: NA
cdr3_nt: TGTGCCAGCAGCCCGACAGGGAAGGAGACCCAGTACTTC
cdr3_aa: CASSPTGKETQYF

v_call: TRBV6-5
j_call: TRBJ1-2
d_call: NA
clone_size: NA
cdr3_nt: TGTGCCAGCAGTTACTCCCGGGAGGGCCCGTGGGGCTACACCTTC
cdr3_aa: CASSYSREGPWGYTF

v_call: TRBV10-3
j_call: TRBJ2-5
d_call: TRBD2
clone_size: once
cdr3_nt: TGTGCCATCAGGGGGAGTAGCGGGGGGTTCCAAGAGACCCAGTACTTC
cdr3_aa: CAIRGSSGGFQETQYF

v_call: TRBV7-2
j_call: TRBJ1-1
d_call: TRBD1
clone_size: NA
cdr3_nt: TGTGCCAGCAGCTCCGGGACAGGGTACACTGAAGCTTTCTTT
cdr3_aa: CASSSGTGYTEAFF

v_call: TRBV7-9
j_call: TRBJ2-1
d_call: TRBD2
clone_size: NA
cdr3_nt: TGTTCCAGCGGGGGGGCGCACAATGAGCAGTTCTTC
cdr3_aa: CSSGGAHNEQFF

v_call: TRBV7-8
j_call: TRBJ2-2
d_call: NA
clone_size: NA
cdr3_nt: TGTGCCAGCAGCTTAGGAGCCGGGTTCACCGGGGAGCTGTTTTTT
cdr3_aa: CASSLGAGFTGELFF

v_call: TRBV11-2
j_call: TRBJ1-4
d_call: NA
clone_size: NA
cdr3_nt: TGTGCCAGCAGGCCAACAGGTGAAAAACTGTTTTTT
cdr3_aa: CASRPTGEKLFF

v_call: TRBV11-3
j_call: TRBJ2-7
d_call: TRBD2
clone_size: NA
cdr3_nt: TGTGCCAGCAGCTTCCGAACGGGGGGCTACGAGCAGTACTTC
cdr3_aa: CASSFRTGGYEQYF

v_call: TRBV9
j_call: TRBJ2-7
d_call: TRBD1
clone_size: NA
cdr3_nt: TGTGCCAGCAGCACTCAGGGGGTCGACGAGCAGTACTTC
cdr3_aa: CASSTQGVDEQYF

v_call: TRBV5-1
j_call: TRBJ2-7
d_call: TRBD1
clone_size: once
cdr3_nt: TGCGCCAGCAGCTCGACAGGGTATGGCGAGCAGTACTTC
cdr3_aa: CASSSTGYGEQYF

v_call: TRBV19
j_call: TRBJ1-5
d_call: NA
clone_size: NA
cdr3_nt: TGTGCCACCGGTGCGGCAGGGGCGGCTCAGCCCCAGCATTTT
cdr3_aa: CATGAAGAAQPQHF

v_call: TRBV19
j_call: TRBJ2-1
d_call: TRBD2
clone_size: NA
cdr3_nt: TGTGCCAGTAGTGCCGGGAGGTTCAATGAGCAGTTCTTC
cdr3_aa: CASSAGRFNEQFF

v_call: TRBV10-3
j_call: TRBJ1-1
d_call: NA
clone_size: NA
cdr3_nt: TGTGCCATCAGCGGATCAAGGGGGAACACTGAAGCTTTCTTT
cdr3_aa: CAISGSRGNTEAFF

v_call: TRBV7-2
j_call: TRBJ1-5
d_call: NA
clone_size: NA
cdr3_nt: TGTGCCAGCAGCTTGGACAGCCAGCCCCAGCATTTT
cdr3_aa: CASSLDSQPQHF

v_call: TRBV6-5
j_call: TRBJ1-2
d_call: TRBD1
clone_size: NA
cdr3_nt: TGTGCCAGCAGTTACTCGAAGGACAGGGGGCTCTATGGCTACACCTTC
cdr3_aa: CASSYSKDRGLYGYTF

v_call: TRBV27
j_call: TRBJ1-5
d_call: NA
clone_size: NA
cdr3_nt: TGTGCCAGCAGTTTGAAGGGGGAACCCTATAGCAATCAGCCCCAGCATTTT
cdr3_aa: CASSLKGEPYSNQPQHF

v_call: TRBV4-1
j_call: TRBJ2-7
d_call: NA
clone_size: NA
cdr3_nt: TGCGCCAGCAGCCATACTGGACACCAAAACGAGCAGTACTTC
cdr3_aa: CASSHTGHQNEQYF

v_call: TRBV5-1
j_call: TRBJ1-4
d_call: NA
clone_size: NA
cdr3_nt: TGCGCCAGCAGCGTCCAAACAACTAATGAAAAACTGTTTTTT
cdr3_aa: CASSVQTTNEKLFF

v_call: TRBV7-9
j_call: TRBJ2-1
d_call: NA
clone_size: NA
cdr3_nt: TGTGCCAGCAGCTTATCGGGGTCCTACAATGAGCAGTTCTTC
cdr3_aa: CASSLSGSYNEQFF

v_call: TRBV4-1
j_call: TRBJ1-1
d_call: NA
clone_size: few
cdr3_nt: TGCGCCAGCAGCCAAGGGCCGATGAACACTGAAGCTTTCTTT
cdr3_aa: CASSQGPMNTEAFF

v_call: TRBV27
j_call: TRBJ1-1
d_call: NA
clone_size: once
cdr3_nt: TGTGCCAGCAGTTTATACGGCAGGGTAACGGAAGCTTTCTTT
cdr3_aa: CASSLYGRVTEAFF

v_call: TRBV7-3
j_call: TRBJ2-2
d_call: TRBD1
clone_size: NA
cdr3_nt: TGTGCCAGCAGCTTAGGCCCAGGGGGCACCGGGGAGCTGTTTTTT
cdr3_aa: CASSLGPGGTGELFF

v_call: TRBV5-1
j_call: TRBJ1-5
d_call: NA
clone_size: NA
cdr3_nt: TGCGCCAGCAGGGCGGGCAACAATCAGCCCCAGCATTTT
cdr3_aa: CASRAGNNQPQHF

v_call: TRBV7-2
j_call: TRBJ2-7
d_call: TRBD2
clone_size: NA
cdr3_nt: TGTGCCAGCAGCTTGACTAGCGGGGCCGCCTACGAGCAGTACTTC
cdr3_aa: CASSLTSGAAYEQYF

v_call: TRBV2
j_call: TRBJ2-3
d_call: NA
clone_size: NA
cdr3_nt: TGTGCCAGCAGGTCTAGGGGGGGGGCAGATACGCAGTATTTT
cdr3_aa: CASRSRGGADTQYF

v_call: TRBV15
j_call: TRBJ1-2
d_call: TRBD1
clone_size: once
cdr3_nt: TGTGCCACCAGCGTCGACAGGGATCCCTACTATGGCTACACCTTC
cdr3_aa: CATSVDRDPYYGYTF

v_call: TRBV2
j_call: TRBJ2-6
d_call: NA
clone_size: NA
cdr3_nt: TGTGCCAGCAGTGGGGTACAGGGAAGTTATTCCTCTGGGGCCAACGTCCTGACTTTC
cdr3_aa: CASSGVQGSYSSGANVLTF

v_call: TRBV27
j_call: TRBJ1-1
d_call: TRBD1
clone_size: NA
cdr3_nt: TGTGCCAGCAGTTCGGGAGGACAGGGAAGAGCTTTCTTT
cdr3_aa: CASSSGGQGRAFF

v_call: TRBV5-4
j_call: TRBJ2-3
d_call: NA
clone_size: few
cdr3_nt: TGTGCCAGCAGCTTAGACTTACATACGCAGTATTTT
cdr3_aa: CASSLDLHTQYF

v_call: TRBV6-5
j_call: TRBJ2-1
d_call: NA
clone_size: few
cdr3_nt: TGTGCCAGCAGTTACTCACTAGGTTACAATGAGCAGTTCTTC
cdr3_aa: CASSYSLGYNEQFF

v_call: TRBV5-1
j_call: TRBJ1-6
d_call: NA
clone_size: NA
cdr3_nt: TGCGCCAGCAGCTTGGCCGTCGGTTTAAATTCACCCCTCCACTTT
cdr3_aa: CASSLAVGLNSPLHF

v_call: TRBV21-1
j_call: TRBJ1-4
d_call: NA
clone_size: NA
cdr3_nt: TGTGCCAGCAGTAGGAGGACAGGGTTCGGGACTAATGAAAAACTGTTTTTT
cdr3_aa: CASSRRTGFGTNEKLFF

v_call: TRBV7-2
j_call: TRBJ1-1
d_call: NA
clone_size: few
cdr3_nt: TGTGCCAGCAGCCTACAGGGCAAGGCTTTCTTT
cdr3_aa: CASSLQGKAFF

v_call: TRBV19
j_call: TRBJ1-5
d_call: NA
clone_size: NA
cdr3_nt: TGTGCCAGTAGTCCCGGAGTTTTTAGCAATCAGCCCCAGCATTTT
cdr3_aa: CASSPGVFSNQPQHF

v_call: TRBV2
j_call: TRBJ1-1
d_call: NA
clone_size: medium-sized
cdr3_nt: TGTGCCAGCAGAGTACAGGCGTCGAACACTGAAGCTTTCTTT
cdr3_aa: CASRVQASNTEAFF

v_call: TRBV15
j_call: TRBJ1-4
d_call: NA
clone_size: NA
cdr3_nt: TGTGCCACCAGCAGACTGGGGAGGGAAACTAATGAAAAACTGTTTTTT
cdr3_aa: CATSRLGRETNEKLFF